This entry lists 6 T cell receptor beta chains sequenced from one sample in a study of molecular identifiers for immune sequencing clone quantification. TCRdb recomputed calls from the PCR reads with MiXCR, one row per CDR3 protein. The sample has a few hundred thousand distinct CDR3 sequences; roughly 24% are singletons. Sequenced input: naive CD8+ T cells from blood, with Jurkat cell RNA spiked in. Subset in this sample: FACS-sorted CD8+CD4-CCR7+CD45RA+ naive T cells. These receptors all come from a human donor in good health. Some libraries in this study had Jurkat cell RNA spiked in.

CDR3 bases: TGCAGTGCTAGGGGTTATAGCGGAAACTCCTACGAGCAGTACTTC. Translation gives CSARGYSGNSYEQYF. V usage is TRBV20-1 and J usage is TRBJ2-7, with TRBD2 as a possible D gene (6 bases). The V end lost 3 bases, the J end lost 0 bases, and 15 bases lay between the germline ends. From germline, CDR1 is DFQATT and CDR2 SNEGSKA (reference sequence). The CDR3 contains 15 residues.

This clonotype was recorded many times. The rearrangement uses TRBV4-3 and TRBJ2-5, with D unresolved. The ends were cut back, 1 base at V and 2 bases at J, with 8 bases in the middle. Germline lookup yields CDR1 LGHNA and CDR2 YSLEER. This CDR3 has 14 amino acids. The CDR3 reads CASSQGIAQETQYF. The CDR3 bases are TGCGCCAGCAGCCAAGGCATAGCACAAGAGACCCAGTACTTC.

This sequence joins TRBV12-3 or TRBV12-4 and TRBJ2-3; no clear D gene. The CDR3 contains 16 residues. V gave up 4 bases and J gave up 1 base, with 15 bases separating them. CDR3 region: CASSSEPSSGTDTQYF. In DNA form, the CDR3 reads TGTGCCAGCAGTTCAGAGCCCAGTTCGGGCACAGATACGCAGTATTTT.

Here the CDR3 reads CAWSAGLVFFDTQYF. The CDR3 nucleotides are TGTGCCTGGAGTGCGGGACTAGTTTTTTTCGATACGCAGTATTTT. The V call is TRBV30, the J call TRBJ2-3, with 8 nucleotides matching TRBD2. The length of the CDR3 is 15 residues. V gave up 1 base and J gave up 6 bases; unmatched junction bases: 9. Germline CDR1 is GTSNPN and CDR2 is SVGIG (reference sequence).

The chain combines TRBV6-5 with TRBJ1-5; D call uncertain. With 0 bases removed from V and 5 bases from J, the gap between germline ends came to 8 bases. Germline V gene data show CDR1 as MNHEY and CDR2 as SVGAGI. This CDR3 comprises 14 residues. The CDR3 region is CASSYSGNYQPQHF. The DNA for the CDR3 is TGTGCCAGCAGTTACTCGGGCAATTATCAGCCCCAGCATTTT.

The V gene is TRBV30, the J gene TRBJ1-1; D perhaps matches TRBD1 (5 bases). The CDR3 length is 15 residues. V shed 8 bases and J shed 3 bases, with 22 bases lying between them. The germline V gene has CDR1 GTSNPN and CDR2 SVGIG (reference sequence). The CDR3 nucleotides are TGTGCCCTAAGGGAAGACGGGGCGGGGGACACTGAAGCTTTCTTT. This codes for CALREDGAGDTEAFF.